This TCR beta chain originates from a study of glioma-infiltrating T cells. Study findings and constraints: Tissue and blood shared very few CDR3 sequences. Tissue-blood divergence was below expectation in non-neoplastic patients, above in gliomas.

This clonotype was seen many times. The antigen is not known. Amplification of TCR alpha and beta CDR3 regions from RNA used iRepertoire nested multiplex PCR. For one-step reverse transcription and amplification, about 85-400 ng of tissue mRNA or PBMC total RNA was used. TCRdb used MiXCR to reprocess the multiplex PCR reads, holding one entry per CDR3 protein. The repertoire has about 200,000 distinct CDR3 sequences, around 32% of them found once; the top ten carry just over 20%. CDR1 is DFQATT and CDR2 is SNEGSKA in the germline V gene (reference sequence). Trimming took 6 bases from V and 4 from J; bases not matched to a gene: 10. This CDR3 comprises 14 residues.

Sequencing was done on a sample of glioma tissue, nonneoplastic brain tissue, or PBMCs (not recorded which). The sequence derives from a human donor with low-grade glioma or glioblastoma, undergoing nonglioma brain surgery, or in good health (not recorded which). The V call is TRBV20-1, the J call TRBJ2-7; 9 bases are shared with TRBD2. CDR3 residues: CSAPFSLAGYEQYF. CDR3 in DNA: TGCAGTGCGCCCTTTAGCCTAGCGGGGTACGAGCAGTACTTC.